This passage covers 5 T cell receptor beta chains from one sample sequenced in a study of shared clonotypes between healthy human individuals. Assay used: immunoSEQ multiplex PCR; TCRdb lists only in-frame clones, some missing. Among 1.6 million or so clones listed, roughly 96% were seen once. The sample was naive CD4+ T cells sorted from blood. Specified subset: CD45RA+ positively selected. The source is a man between 25 and 39 years old in good health.

This chain connects TRBV5-1 to TRBJ2-2; 14 nucleotides match TRBD2. Germline lookup yields CDR1 SGHRS and CDR2 YFSETQ. The junction had 6 bases not matched to a gene; V was cut back by 2 bases and J by 0 bases. The CDR3 contains 19 residues. The CDR3 loop is CASSFRLAGGPSNTGELFF. CDR3 sequence (DNA): TGCGCCAGCAGCTTTCGACTAGCGGGAGGGCCGTCGAACACCGGGGAGCTGTTTTTT.

CDR3 sequence: CASSLDRRSYEQYF. The DNA for the CDR3 is TGTGCCAGCAGCTTAGATCGTCGGTCCTACGAGCAGTACTTC. The V call is TRBV13, the J call TRBJ2-7; D is unresolved. Per germline, CDR1 PRHDT and CDR2 FYEKMQ (reference sequence). With 1 base removed from V and 1 base from J, the gap between germline ends came to 8 bases. There are 14 residues in the CDR3.

The chain combines TRBV28 with TRBJ1-1; D call uncertain. Trimming left V 8 bases short and J 1 base short, with 14 bases between. CDR3 length: 14 residues. Germline CDR1 reads MDHEN; CDR2 reads SYDVKM. CDR3 sequence (DNA): TGTGCCAGCTATACACGGGCGACGAACACTGAAGCTTTCTTT. Its translation is CASYTRATNTEAFF.

The rearrangement uses TRBV5-4 and TRBJ2-5, with 7 bases identical to TRBD1. Germline trimming cut 7 bases from V and 5 bases from J; bases unmatched to any gene: 20. This CDR3 has 17 amino acids. Per germline, CDR1 SGHNT and CDR2 YYREEE (reference sequence). CDR3 DNA sequence: TGTGCCAGCGGACCAAAAACAGGGGACCTCCGGCGGGAGACCCAGTACTTC. Translation: CASGPKTGDLRRETQYF.

Details on this clone: In the same sample, other DNA sequences code for this CDR3. The J gene is TRBJ2-5, the V gene TRBV5-1, with TRBD1 identical over 10 bases. The CDR3 totals 14 residues. The germline V gene has CDR1 SGHRS and CDR2 YFSETQ. V was clipped by 4 bases and J by 4 bases; unmatched bases: 4. The DNA of the CDR3 is TGCGCCAGCAGCCCAGGACAGGGGGGAGAGACCCAGTACTTC. It yields the protein CASSPGQGGETQYF.